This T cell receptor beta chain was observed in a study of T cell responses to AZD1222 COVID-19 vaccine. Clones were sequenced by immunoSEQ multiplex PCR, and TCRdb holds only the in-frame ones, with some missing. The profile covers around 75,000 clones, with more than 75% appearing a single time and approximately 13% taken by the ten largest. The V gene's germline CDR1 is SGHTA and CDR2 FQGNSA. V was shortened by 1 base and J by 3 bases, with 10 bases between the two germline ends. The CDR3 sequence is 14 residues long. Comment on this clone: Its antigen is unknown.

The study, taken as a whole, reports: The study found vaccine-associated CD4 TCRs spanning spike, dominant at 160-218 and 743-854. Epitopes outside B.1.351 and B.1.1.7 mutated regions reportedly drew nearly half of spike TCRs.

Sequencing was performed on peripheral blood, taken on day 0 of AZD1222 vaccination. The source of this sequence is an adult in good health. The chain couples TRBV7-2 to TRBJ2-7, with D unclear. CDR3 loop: CASSLGSAFYEQYF. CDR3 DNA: TGTGCCAGCAGCTTAGGGTCAGCCTTCTACGAGCAGTACTTC.